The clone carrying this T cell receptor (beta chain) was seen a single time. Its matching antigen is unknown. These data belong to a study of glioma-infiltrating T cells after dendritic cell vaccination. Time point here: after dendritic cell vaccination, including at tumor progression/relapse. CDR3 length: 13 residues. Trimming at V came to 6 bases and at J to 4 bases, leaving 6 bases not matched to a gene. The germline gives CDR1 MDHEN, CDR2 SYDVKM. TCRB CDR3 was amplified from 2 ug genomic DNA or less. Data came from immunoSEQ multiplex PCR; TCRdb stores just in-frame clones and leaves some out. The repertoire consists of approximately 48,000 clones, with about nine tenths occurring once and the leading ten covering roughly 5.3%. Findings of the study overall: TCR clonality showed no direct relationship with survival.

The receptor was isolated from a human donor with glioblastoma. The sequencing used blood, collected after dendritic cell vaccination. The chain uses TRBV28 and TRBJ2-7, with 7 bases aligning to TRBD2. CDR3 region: CASRRQLAYEQYF. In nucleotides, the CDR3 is TGTGCCAGCAGGCGTCAACTAGCGTACGAGCAGTACTTC. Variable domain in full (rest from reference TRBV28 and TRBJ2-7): DVKVTQSSRYLVKRTGEKVFLECVQDMDHENMFWYRQDPGLGLRLIYFSYDVKMKEKGDIPEGYSVSREKKERFSLILESASTNQTSMYLCASRRQLAYEQYFGPGTRLTVT.